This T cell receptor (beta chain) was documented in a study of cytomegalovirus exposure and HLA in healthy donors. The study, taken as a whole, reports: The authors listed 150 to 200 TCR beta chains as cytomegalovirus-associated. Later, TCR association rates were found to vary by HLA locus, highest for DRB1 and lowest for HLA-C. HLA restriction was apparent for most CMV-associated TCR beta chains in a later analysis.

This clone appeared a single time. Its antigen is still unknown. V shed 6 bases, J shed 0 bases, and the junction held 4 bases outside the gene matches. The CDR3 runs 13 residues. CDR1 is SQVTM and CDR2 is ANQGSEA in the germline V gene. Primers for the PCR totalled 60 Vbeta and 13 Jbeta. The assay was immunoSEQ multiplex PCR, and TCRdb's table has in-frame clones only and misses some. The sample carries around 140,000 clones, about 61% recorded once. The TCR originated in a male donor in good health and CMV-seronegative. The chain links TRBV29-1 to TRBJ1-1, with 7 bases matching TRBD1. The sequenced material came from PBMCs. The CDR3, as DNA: TGCAGCGTATCGGGACAGATGAACACTGAAGCTTTCTTT. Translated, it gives CSVSGQMNTEAFF.